This T cell receptor (beta chain) was recovered during a study of blood T cell repertoires in COVID-19. Across the whole study: Specimens from acute and convalescent COVID-19 originated in the United States, Italy and Spain. PBMCs, B-cell-depleted T cells, or T cells were the source of the cDNA or gDNA that made up the material.

This CDR3 is 16 amino acids long. The trim removed 1 base at V and 4 bases at J, leaving 3 bases unmatched. In germline, CDR1 is SGHVS, CDR2 FNYEAQ. As originally analysed: Amplified reference gene primers provided the basis for estimating nucleated cell counts. Sequencing used immunoSEQ multiplex PCR; TCRdb keeps in-frame clones, though not all of them. That table gives V, J and clone size, and the DNA gave D and trimming. The sample holds hundreds of thousands of clones, roughly 85% seen once. This TCR was sampled from a woman younger than 45 with active or convalescent COVID-19. V usage is TRBV7-6 and J usage is TRBJ2-3; 12 nucleotides align to TRBD1. The sample was peripheral blood. CDR3 in amino acids: CASSLVGTGGADTQYF. The CDR3 coding sequence is TGTGCCAGCAGCTTAGTGGGGACAGGGGGCGCAGATACGCAGTATTTT.